This TCR beta chain was profiled in a study of CD8+CD57+ T cells in acquired aplastic anemia. On the study more broadly: An average of about 3.2 ug of DNA was obtained from sorted CD4+ and CD8+ cells. Broader study findings: The CD8+ Simpson's diversity of patients and controls was not significantly different.

Germline CDR1 ENHRY, CDR2 SYGVKD. The CDR3 extends over 15 amino acids. The V end was cut by 3 bases, the J end by 0 bases, with 9 bases between. Investigators profiled TCR beta VDJ and CDR3 from genomic DNA template. TCRdb re-called the reads through MiXCR, storing one row per CDR3 protein. The profile covers approximately 170,000 distinct CDR3 sequences, with more than 45% appearing a single time and about 2.9% taken by the ten largest. As regards this clonotype: As yet, its antigen is unknown.

The authors sequenced patients whose flow cytometry had shown CD8+CD57+ cell expansion. Diagnosis of severe acquired aplastic anemia applied to all patients. The genes are TRBV10-3 and TRBJ2-1, with a tentative D call TRBD1 (5 bases). Sequencing input: sorted CD4+, CD8+, or CD8+CD57+ T cells (not recorded which) from PBMCs. The source of this sequence is a human donor with aplastic anemia. Here the CDR3 reads CAISDSGPSYNEQFF. CDR3 DNA: TGTGCCATCAGTGATTCAGGGCCCTCCTACAATGAGCAGTTCTTC.